Reported below is one TCR beta chain. Its specificity is not known. Sequenced by immunoSEQ multiplex PCR; TCRdb stores in-frame clones only, minus some. This table holds fewer than 100,000 clones, about 80% found once. This sample stems from a study of CD4 T cell repertoires in COVID-19. Turning to the study itself: After around 11 days of IL-2 expansion, CFSE-low cells were relabeled and restimulated with other coronavirus spikes.

Study-level findings and limits: SARS-CoV and/or HKU1 spike cultures shared between 7 and 25% of SARS-CoV-2 clonotypes.

V shed 8 bases and J shed 9 bases, with 11 bases lying between them. CDR3 length: 11 residues. J is TRBJ2-1 and V is TRBV12-3 or TRBV12-4; the D gene could be TRBD1 or TRBD2 (6 bases each). Specimen: CD4+ T cells from peripheral blood, collected after recovery from COVID-19. This TCR was recovered from a human donor who had COVID-19. The CDR3 loop is CASFEGGEQFF. Written as DNA, the CDR3 is TGTGCCAGCTTTGAGGGGGGTGAGCAGTTCTTC.